This T cell receptor beta chain was profiled in a study of blood T cell repertoires in COVID-19. Study at large: Spain, Italy and the United States supplied samples that represented acute and convalescent COVID-19. Sources were T cells, B-cell-depleted T cells, or PBMCs; the material itself was cDNA or gDNA.

Original processing notes: Amplified reference gene primers provided the basis for estimating nucleated cell counts. The table came from immunoSEQ multiplex PCR; TCRdb's copy has only in-frame clones and leaves some out. The V and J calls and clone size come from that table; D and trimming were worked out from the DNA. The sample yields 200,000 or so clones, roughly 79% seen once. The clonotype originates from a human donor with acute or convalescent COVID-19. The donor label of this sample is uncertain. The sequenced sample consisted of peripheral blood.

The CDR3 DNA reads TGTGCCCAAGGGGCAGGTACGCAGTATTTT. Protein sequence: CAQGAGTQYF. V usage is TRBV6-5 and J usage is TRBJ2-3; perhaps TRBD1 as D (5 bases). The CDR3 is made up of 10 amino acids. The ends were cut back, 11 bases at V and 8 bases at J, with 11 bases in the middle. CDR1 and CDR2 from the germline V gene are MNHEY and SVGAGI.